Below are 20 T cell receptor beta chains sequenced from a single sample in a study of cytotoxic CD8 clonotypes in ibrutinib-treated CLL. Generated by immunoSEQ multiplex PCR, the TCRdb table keeps only in-frame clones and is missing some. The sample includes about 140,000 clones, around 82% seen only once; the top ten take 7.5% to 9%. The sample was PBMCs, taken after 36 months of ibrutinib treatment. These receptors were obtained from a human donor with chronic lymphocytic leukemia.

The CDR3 DNA reads as TGTGCCAGCCGAATGGGCAGGGGTTATGAGCAGTTCTTC. Translating it yields CASRMGRGYEQFF. The rearrangement joins TRBV6-1 to TRBJ2-1; D is possibly TRBD1 (6 bases). The CDR3 runs to 13 residues. The germline gives CDR1 MNHNS, CDR2 SASEGT. V shed 8 bases and J shed 8 bases, with 16 bases lying between them.

J is TRBJ2-7 and V is TRBV12-5; D unresolved. The V and J ends lost 0 bases and 3 bases respectively, with 18 bases between them. CDR1 is LGHNT, CDR2 FRNRAP, per germline. The CDR3 runs 17 residues. The CDR3 is CASGLVRLETELYEQYF. The CDR3 DNA is TGTGCTAGTGGTTTGGTACGTCTGGAAACCGAGCTCTACGAGCAGTACTTC.

This clone appeared once. The chain recombines TRBV28 with TRBJ1-1, with D tentatively TRBD1 (5 bases). Germline CDR1 is MDHEN and CDR2 is SYDVKM. The CDR3 is 14 amino acids. Between the trimmed V and J ends, which lost 3 bases and 4 bases, there was a span of 12 bases. CDR3 protein: CASSLSGGGTEAFF. In DNA form, the CDR3 reads TGTGCCAGCAGTTTGAGTGGGGGGGGCACTGAAGCTTTCTTT.

The chain has TRBV2 and TRBJ1-5; the D gene is possibly TRBD1 (5 bases). Germline-derived CDR1 and CDR2 are SNHLY and FYNNEI. There are 15 residues in the CDR3. Trimming removed 6 bases at V and 0 bases at J, with 12 bases between. In DNA form, the CDR3 reads TGTGCCAGCAGGCCAGACAGTTATAGCAATCAGCCCCAGCATTTT. It codes for CASRPDSYSNQPQHF.

V and J are TRBV4-1 and TRBJ1-1; 7 nucleotides align to TRBD1. V trimming: 2 bases; J trimming: 10 bases; junction bases outside the gene matches: 16. The CDR3 is made up of 16 amino acids. Germline CDR1 MGHRA, CDR2 YSYEKL. CDR3 sequence: CASSQPRDSRKRGAFF. CDR3 DNA sequence: TGCGCCAGCAGCCAACCCCGGGACAGTCGGAAAAGAGGAGCTTTCTTT.

This clone was observed a handful of times. J is TRBJ1-5 and V is TRBV15, with D possibly being TRBD1 (5 bases). The CDR3 is 19 residues long. The germline V and J ends were trimmed by 0 bases and 2 bases, with 20 bases remaining between them. Germline V gives CDR1 LNHNV, CDR2 YYDKDF (reference sequence). CDR3 protein: CATSRDPFTTGERNQPQHF. Here the CDR3 DNA reads TGTGCCACCAGCAGAGATCCTTTCACTACGGGGGAACGCAATCAGCCCCAGCATTTT. Full variable domain (outside the CDR3, taken from reference TRBV15 and TRBJ1-5): DAMVIQNPRYQVTQFGKPVTLSCSQTLNHNVMYWYQQKSSQAPKLLFHYYDKDFNNEADTPDNFQSRRPNTSFCFLDIRSPGLGDTAMYLCATSRDPFTTGERNQPQHFGDGTRLSIL.

This clone was detected only a few times. The chain has TRBV27 and TRBJ2-7, with 12 bases identical to TRBD2. The CDR3 consists of 15 residues. Germline loops: CDR1 MNHEY, CDR2 SMNVEV (reference sequence). With V trimmed by 6 bases and J by 5 bases, 8 bases remained unmatched. CDR3 residues: CASRPTSGSSDEQYF. As DNA, the CDR3 is TGTGCCAGCAGACCGACTAGCGGGAGTAGCGACGAGCAGTACTTC.

The V call is TRBV25-1, the J call TRBJ1-1; D unclear. Trimming cost V 0 bases and J 1 base, with 12 bases left between them. The CDR3 is 16 amino acids. Germline values: CDR1 MGHDK, CDR2 SYGVNS. The CDR3 protein is CASSEYSRTRNTEAFF. In DNA, the CDR3 is TGTGCCAGCAGTGAATATTCGAGGACCCGGAACACTGAAGCTTTCTTT.

This sequence joins TRBV7-7 and TRBJ2-7; TRBD2 is a possible D gene (5 bases). Trimming left V 1 base short and J 3 bases short, with 10 bases between. The CDR3 runs to 14 residues. Germline values: CDR1 SSHAT, CDR2 FNYEAQ (reference sequence). CDR3 residues: CASSLGTAGYEQYF. CDR3 nucleotides: TGTGCCAGCAGCTTAGGGACTGCTGGCTACGAGCAGTACTTC.

The rearrangement links TRBV30 to TRBJ2-7; no reliable D call. V lost 2 bases, J lost 9 bases, and 17 bases lay in between. Per the germline V gene, CDR1 is GTSNPN and CDR2 is SVGIG (reference sequence). CDR3 length equals 13 residues. CDR3 sequence: CAWSPPPFIGQYF. In DNA, the CDR3 is TGTGCCTGGAGTCCTCCTCCGTTTATTGGGCAGTACTTC.

The gene calls are TRBV6-1 and TRBJ2-1, with D hard to call. The germline CDR1 and CDR2 sequences are MNHNS and SASEGT. The CDR3 is 14 amino acids. V was clipped by 5 bases and J by 8 bases, with 16 bases between them. The CDR3: CASSSRIGLDEQFF. The CDR3 DNA follows: TGTGCCAGCAGTTCCAGGATAGGGTTGGATGAGCAGTTCTTC.

The chain combines TRBV13 with TRBJ1-2, with no clear D. Germline assignment: CDR1 PRHDT and CDR2 FYEKMQ (reference sequence). This CDR3 region has 16 residues. The V end lost 3 bases, the J end lost 5 bases, and 19 bases lay between the germline ends. The CDR3 DNA is TGTGCCAGCAGCTTGGGGATAGCGCTTAAAGGGTATGGCTACACCTTC. Translated, it gives CASSLGIALKGYGYTF.

The rearrangement joins TRBV10-3 to TRBJ2-7; the D gene is possibly TRBD1 (5 bases). CDR1 is ENHRY and CDR2 is SYGVKD in the germline V gene. V dropped 3 bases and J dropped 4 bases, with 16 bases sitting between them. CDR3 length equals 15 residues. The CDR3 region has the DNA TGTGCCATCAGTGAATGGCAGGGAAAGTCGTACGAGCAGTACTTC. Encoded protein: CAISEWQGKSYEQYF.

The chain combines TRBV5-6 with TRBJ2-3; 8 nucleotides align to TRBD2. The CDR3 spans 16 residues. The trim removed 2 bases at V and 2 bases at J, leaving 7 bases unmatched. Per the germline V gene, CDR1 is SGHDT and CDR2 is YYEEEE. CDR3 DNA: TGTGCCAGCAGCTTCCGGGAGGGGGTTCCCACAGATACGCAGTATTTT. It encodes CASSFREGVPTDTQYF.

This chain links TRBV6-1 with TRBJ1-1, with no clear D. Germline lookup yields CDR1 MNHNS and CDR2 SASEGT. Trimming stripped 3 bases from V and 0 bases from J, with 14 bases between. CDR3 size: 16 residues. The CDR3 here is CASSEGLNPMNTEAFF. In DNA form, the CDR3 reads TGTGCCAGCAGTGAGGGTCTTAACCCCATGAACACTGAAGCTTTCTTT.

This rearrangement joins TRBV6-5 to TRBJ2-1, with 8 bases lining up with TRBD2. The CDR3 sequence is 15 residues long. Germline-derived CDR1 and CDR2 are MNHEY and SVGAGI. V gave up 6 bases and J gave up 4 bases; unmatched junction bases: 8. The CDR3 sequence: CASSRAGAGYNEQFF. CDR3 sequence (DNA): TGTGCCAGCAGCAGAGCGGGAGCAGGTTACAATGAGCAGTTCTTC.

The chain has TRBV7-2 and TRBJ2-3, with D perhaps TRBD1 (6 bases). This CDR3 contains 14 residues. V lost 1 base to trimming and J lost 8 bases, with 13 bases between them. Germline CDR1 SGHTA, CDR2 FQGNSA. The CDR3 coding sequence is TGTGCCAGCAGCTTAGGGACAGTTTCATTTACGCAGTATTTT. Protein product: CASSLGTVSFTQYF.

The V gene is TRBV2, the J gene TRBJ1-2; possibly TRBD1 for D (6 bases). The germline CDR1 and CDR2 sequences are SNHLY and FYNNEI. This CDR3 region has 14 residues. Trimming took 3 bases from V and 8 from J, leaving 16 bases between them. The CDR3 DNA reads as TGTGCCAGCAGTGAGGGCCCCCACAGGGACGGCTACACCTTC. It encodes CASSEGPHRDGYTF.

This rearrangement joins TRBV7-8 to TRBJ2-7, with 9 nucleotides matching TRBD1. The germline CDR1 and CDR2 sequences are SGHVS and FQNEAQ. Trimming took 5 bases from V and 5 from J; bases not matched to a gene: 7. CDR3 length: 14 residues. In DNA, the CDR3 is TGTGCCAGCAGCCCAACAGGGGGCACGGACGAGCAGTACTTC. The encoded protein is CASSPTGGTDEQYF.

The rearrangement uses TRBV11-2 and TRBJ2-5; 7 bases map to TRBD1. Germline assignment: CDR1 SGHAT and CDR2 FQNNGV. The CDR3 sequence is 15 residues long. V lost 3 bases to trimming and J lost 5 bases; unmatched junction nucleotides: 9. The CDR3 bases are TGTGCCAGCAGCTTTAACAGGGGATCGGGGGAGACCCAGTACTTC. Amino acids: CASSFNRGSGETQYF.